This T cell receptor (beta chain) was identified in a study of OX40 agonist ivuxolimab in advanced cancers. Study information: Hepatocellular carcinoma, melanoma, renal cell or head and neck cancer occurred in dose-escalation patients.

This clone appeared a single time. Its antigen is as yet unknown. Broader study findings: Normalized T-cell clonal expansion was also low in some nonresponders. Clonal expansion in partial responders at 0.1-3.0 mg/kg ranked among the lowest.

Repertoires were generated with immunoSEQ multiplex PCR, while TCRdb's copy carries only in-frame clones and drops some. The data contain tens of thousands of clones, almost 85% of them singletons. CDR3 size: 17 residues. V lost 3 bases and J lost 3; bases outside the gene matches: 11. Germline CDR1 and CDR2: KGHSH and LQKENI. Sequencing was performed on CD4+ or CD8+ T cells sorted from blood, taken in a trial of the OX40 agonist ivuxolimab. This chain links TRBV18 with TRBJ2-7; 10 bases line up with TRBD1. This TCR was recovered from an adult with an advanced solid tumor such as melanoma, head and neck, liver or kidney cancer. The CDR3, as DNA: TGTGCCAGCTCACCTAACCCGACAGGGGGCGAGTACTACGAGCAGTACTTC. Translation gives CASSPNPTGGEYYEQYF.